Below are 26 T cell receptor beta chains sequenced from a single sample in a study of cytomegalovirus exposure and HLA in healthy donors. The PCR made use of 60 Vbeta and 13 Jbeta primers. Some clones are missing from TCRdb's copy, which holds only in-frame ones; the method was immunoSEQ multiplex PCR. Here the sample spans under 200,000 clones, roughly 74% being singletons. Sample: PBMCs. Receptors originate from a woman aged 25 to 45 in good health and CMV-seronegative.

This clone was recorded a few times. V gene TRBV7-2 combines with J gene TRBJ1-6; D is undetermined. V lost 1 base and J lost 10, with 14 bases in between. The CDR3 is 15 residues long. Germline lookup yields CDR1 SGHTA and CDR2 FQGNSA. CDR3 sequence: CASSLVLAGGSPLHF. CDR3 sequence (DNA): TGTGCCAGCAGCTTAGTGCTGGCAGGTGGATCACCCCTCCACTTT. The full variable domain, with the rest looked up from reference TRBV7-2 and TRBJ1-6, is GAGVSQSPSNKVTEKGKDVELRCDPISGHTALYWYRQSLGQGLEFLIYFQGNSAPDKSGLPSDRFSAERTGGSVSTLTIQRTQQEDSAVYLCASSLVLAGGSPLHFGNGTRLTVT.

This chain links TRBV19 with TRBJ2-7, with TRBD2 matching over 10 bases. This CDR3 has 14 amino acids. CDR1 is LNHDA, CDR2 SQIVND, per germline (reference sequence). The ends lost 5 bases at V and 6 bases at J; junction bases unmatched: 7. The DNA for the CDR3 is TGTGCCAGTAGTCAGCTAGCGGGAGCCCTCGAGCAGTACTTC. Translation: CASSQLAGALEQYF.

This clone was recorded once. The chain employs TRBV15 and TRBJ2-5; 14 bases line up with TRBD2. J was trimmed by 7 bases and V by 4 bases; bases with no gene match: 5. The V gene's germline CDR1 is LNHNV and CDR2 YYDKDF (reference sequence). The CDR3 consists of 15 residues. The DNA for the CDR3 is TGTGCCACCAGCATCGGACTAGCGGGAGGTGGGACCCAGTACTTC. This gives the protein CATSIGLAGGGTQYF. The whole variable domain, remainder taken from reference TRBV15 and TRBJ2-5, is DAMVIQNPRYQVTQFGKPVTLSCSQTLNHNVMYWYQQKSSQAPKLLFHYYDKDFNNEADTPDNFQSRRPNTSFCFLDIRSPGLGDTAMYLCATSIGLAGGGTQYFGPGTRLLVL.

The chain combines TRBV27 with TRBJ1-1; D call uncertain. Between the trimmed V and J ends, which lost 8 bases and 2 bases, there was a span of 9 bases. Germline-derived CDR1 and CDR2 are MNHEY and SMNVEV (reference sequence). The CDR3 runs 12 residues. The CDR3 nucleotides read TGTGCCAGCCTAGCGCCCAACACTGAAGCTTTCTTT. Protein sequence: CASLAPNTEAFF.

J is TRBJ1-4 and V is TRBV14; possible D gene TRBD1, 5 bases. The V end was cut by 0 bases, the J end by 8 bases, with 7 bases between. The CDR3 covers 13 residues. From germline, CDR1 is SGHDN and CDR2 FVKESK. CDR3 coding DNA: TGTGCCAGCAGCCAAGATCGGGGGGAAAAACTGTTTTTT. This translates into CASSQDRGEKLFF.

V is TRBV6-4 and J is TRBJ2-1, with 8 bases identical to TRBD1. V shed 6 bases, J shed 9 bases, and the junction held 7 bases outside the gene matches. In germline, CDR1 is MRHNA, CDR2 SNTAGT. This CDR3 contains 13 residues. The CDR3, as DNA: TGTGCCAGCAGACCAGGGGGCTGGCGTGAGCAGTTCTTC. Protein: CASRPGGWREQFF.

The J gene is TRBJ2-5, the V gene TRBV7-9; 10 positions match TRBD1. The CDR3 totals 17 residues. Per germline, CDR1 SEHNR and CDR2 FQNEAQ (reference sequence). V trimming: 5 bases; J trimming: 7 bases; junction bases outside the gene matches: 16. The CDR3, as DNA: TGTGCCAGCAGCCAGATCCTTGGCGTAGGACAGGGGGGGACCCAGTACTTC. Translation gives CASSQILGVGQGGTQYF. The entire variable domain, with the rest obtained from reference TRBV7-9 and TRBJ2-5, is as follows: DTGVSQNPRHKITKRGQNVTFRCDPISEHNRLYWYRQTLGQGPEFLTYFQNEAQLEKSRLLSDRFSAERPKGSFSTLEIQRTEQGDSAMYLCASSQILGVGQGGTQYFGPGTRLLVL.

The chain uses TRBV19 and TRBJ1-1, with 9 bases matching TRBD1. Germline lookup yields CDR1 LNHDA and CDR2 SQIVND (reference sequence). The junction had 19 bases not matched to a gene; V was cut back by 5 bases and J by 3 bases. The CDR3 contains 19 residues. The CDR3 reads CASSFRDGTGYFGDTEAFF. CDR3 in DNA: TGTGCCAGTAGTTTTCGAGACGGGACAGGGTATTTCGGTGACACTGAAGCTTTCTTT.

A word on this clone: This CDR3 is also generated by other DNA sequences in the sample. V is TRBV5-4 and J is TRBJ2-2, with TRBD1 identical over 7 bases. The trim removed 4 bases at V and 5 bases at J, leaving 11 bases unmatched. The CDR3 contains 16 residues. Germline CDR1 and CDR2: SGHNT and YYREEE (reference sequence). This CDR3 is CASSLSQGLQTGELFF. Written as DNA, the CDR3 is TGTGCCAGCAGCCTCTCACAGGGGCTACAAACCGGGGAGCTGTTTTTT.

The chain carries TRBV27 and TRBJ2-3; TRBD1 matches 7 bases. The germline V gene encodes CDR1 MNHEY and CDR2 SMNVEV (reference sequence). The CDR3 has 15 residues. J gave up 2 bases and V 6 bases, and 8 bases lay outside the gene matches. The CDR3 DNA reads TGTGCCAGCAGAGAAGGGACAGTCAACACAGATACGCAGTATTTT. Translation: CASREGTVNTDTQYF.

This CDR3 is CASSVVDMSYEQYF. CDR3 bases: TGTGCCAGCAGCGTAGTAGACATGTCCTACGAGCAGTACTTC. The chain has TRBV9 and TRBJ2-7; D is ambiguous. Germline CDR1 and CDR2: SGDLS and YYNGEE. The CDR3 consists of 14 residues. V lost 0 bases to trimming and J lost 1 base, with 8 bases between them.

This clone was counted between two and nine times. The chain joins TRBV27 to TRBJ2-3; possibly TRBD1 for D (6 bases). The CDR3 runs 14 residues. Germline V lookup: CDR1 MNHEY, CDR2 SMNVEV (reference sequence). Trimming removed 1 base from V and 6 bases from J, with 11 bases in between. The CDR3 reads CASSLLQGMDTQYF. For the CDR3, the DNA is TGTGCCAGCAGTTTATTACAGGGAATGGATACGCAGTATTTT.

The V and J genes are TRBV4-1 and TRBJ2-1, with D possibly TRBD2 on 7 matching bases. With 4 bases removed from V and 3 bases from J, the gap between germline ends came to 13 bases. CDR1 MGHRA and CDR2 YSYEKL come from the germline V gene. This CDR3 has 15 residues. CDR3 sequence reads: CASSLRGGVYNEQFF. The CDR3 DNA is TGCGCCAGCAGCCTCAGAGGGGGGGTCTACAATGAGCAGTTCTTC.

The CDR3 is CASSLDTEQGRAFF. As DNA, the CDR3 is TGCGCCAGCAGCCTGGACACCGAACAGGGTCGAGCTTTCTTT. The chain combines TRBV4-3 with TRBJ1-1; possible D gene TRBD1, 6 bases. The germline gives CDR1 LGHNA, CDR2 YSLEER. The germline V and J ends were trimmed by 4 bases and 10 bases, with 19 bases remaining between them. The CDR3 covers 14 residues.

V gene TRBV4-3 combines with J gene TRBJ2-3; 9 nucleotides align to TRBD2. The CDR3 length is 18 residues. Germline-derived CDR1 and CDR2 are LGHNA and YSLEER. With V trimmed by 0 bases and J by 3 bases, 10 bases remained unmatched. The CDR3 loop is CASSQDWREGVETDTQYF. The CDR3 region has the DNA TGCGCCAGCAGCCAAGACTGGCGGGAGGGAGTGGAAACAGATACGCAGTATTTT.

The chain recombines TRBV4-2 with TRBJ2-1; TRBD2 is a possible D gene (6 bases). The germline CDR1 and CDR2 sequences are LGHNA and YNFKEQ. The CDR3 totals 15 residues. V lost 1 base and J 1 base, leaving 8 bases between the germline ends. CDR3 sequence reads: CASSQVSGSYNEQFF. DNA for the CDR3: TGTGCCAGCAGCCAAGTTAGCGGATCCTACAATGAGCAGTTCTTC.

The J gene is TRBJ2-1, the V gene TRBV5-6, with TRBD1 as a possible D gene (6 bases). The V gene's germline CDR1 is SGHDT and CDR2 YYEEEE. The V gene lost 2 bases and the J gene lost 0 bases, with 9 bases spanning the gap. The CDR3 has 15 amino acids. The CDR3 spells CASSFTGSSYNEQFF. The CDR3 nucleotides are TGTGCCAGCAGCTTTACAGGGAGCTCCTACAATGAGCAGTTCTTC.

The chain links TRBV6-1 to TRBJ2-7, with 8 bases lining up with TRBD2. This CDR3 spans 17 amino acids. Germline V gene lookup returns CDR1 MNHNS and CDR2 SASEGT. V was pared by 2 bases and J by 4 bases, with 13 bases of the junction left unmatched. This CDR3 reads CASSEIPPQREWYEQYF. DNA for the CDR3: TGTGCCAGCAGTGAAATACCCCCGCAGCGGGAGTGGTACGAGCAGTACTTC.

DNA of the CDR3: TGTGCCAGCAGCCTCTACCGGGACATAGCTGGCTACACCTTC. This encodes CASSLYRDIAGYTF. This chain uses TRBV5-4 with TRBJ1-2; D is perhaps TRBD1 (6 bases). V was trimmed by 4 bases and J by 7 bases, leaving 17 bases between them. The CDR3 runs to 14 residues. Germline-derived CDR1 and CDR2 are SGHNT and YYREEE (reference sequence).

J is TRBJ2-5 and V is TRBV7-9, with TRBD1 identical over 7 bases. The ends lost 5 bases at V and 3 bases at J; junction bases unmatched: 9. CDR1 SEHNR and CDR2 FQNEAQ come from the germline V gene (reference sequence). This CDR3 has 15 amino acids. As DNA, the CDR3 is TGTGCCAGCAGCATAACCGGGACAGCGAAAGAGACCCAGTACTTC. Residues: CASSITGTAKETQYF.

The rearrangement joins TRBV29-1 to TRBJ2-1; D is perhaps TRBD1 (8 bases). The germline V and J ends were trimmed by 4 bases and 5 bases, with 18 bases remaining between them. The CDR3 is 15 residues long. Germline V gene sequence: CDR1 SQVTM, CDR2 ANQGSEA. The CDR3 DNA follows: TGCAGCGTTGTCCCAGCGGGGACAGGAGACAATGAGCAGTTCTTC. Protein product: CSVVPAGTGDNEQFF.

This rearrangement joins TRBV19 to TRBJ2-7; D perhaps matches TRBD2 (6 bases). CDR1 LNHDA and CDR2 SQIVND come from the germline V gene (reference sequence). The length of the CDR3 is 15 residues. Trimming cost V 6 bases and J 0 bases, with 15 bases left between them. The CDR3 here is CASRDGGASSYEQYF. The CDR3 coding sequence is TGTGCCAGTAGGGACGGCGGGGCCAGCTCCTACGAGCAGTACTTC.

In the case of this clone: The junction differs from germline at one of its ends, possibly a read error. The V and J genes are TRBV7-7 and TRBJ2-1; D uncertain. This CDR3 is built from 13 residues. Germline CDR1 reads SSHAT; CDR2 reads FNYEAQ (reference sequence). CDR3 residues: CASSSLVYGGQFF. In nucleotides, the CDR3 is TGTGCTAGCAGCTCGTTAGTTTACGGTGGGCAGTTCTTC. The whole variable domain, filled in from reference TRBV7-7 and TRBJ2-1, reads GAGVSQSPRYKVTKRGQDVTLRCDPISSHATLYWYQQALGQGPEFLTYFNYEAQPDKSGLPSDRFSAERPEGSISTLTIQRTEQRDSAMYRCASSSLVYGGQFFGPGTRLTVL.

The chain has TRBV30 and TRBJ2-7; TRBD2 agrees at 11 bases. Losses at the gene ends were 2 bases for V and 4 bases for J; bases not matched to a gene: 4. The CDR3 is 14 amino acids. From germline, CDR1 is GTSNPN and CDR2 SVGIG (reference sequence). The CDR3 loop reads CAWSPSGRRYEQYF. The CDR3 DNA reads as TGTGCCTGGAGTCCTAGCGGGAGGAGGTACGAGCAGTACTTC.

The genes are TRBV6-6 and TRBJ1-2; 11 bases agree with TRBD1. The CDR3 is 15 amino acids. V trimming: 6 bases; J trimming: 0 bases; junction bases outside the gene matches: 3. Germline V lookup: CDR1 MNHNY, CDR2 SVGAGI (reference sequence). DNA for the CDR3: TGTGCCAGCAGAGGGGGACAGGGGGCTAACTATGGCTACACCTTC. This gives the protein CASRGGQGANYGYTF.

The CDR3 sequence is CASSFDRGTEAFF. The DNA for the CDR3 is TGTGCCAGCAGCTTCGACCGGGGCACTGAAGCTTTCTTT. The rearrangement joins TRBV11-2 to TRBJ1-1; the D is unclear. V dropped 3 bases and J dropped 4 bases, with 9 bases sitting between them. Germline V CDR1 and CDR2: SGHAT, FQNNGV. The CDR3 is 13 amino acids.